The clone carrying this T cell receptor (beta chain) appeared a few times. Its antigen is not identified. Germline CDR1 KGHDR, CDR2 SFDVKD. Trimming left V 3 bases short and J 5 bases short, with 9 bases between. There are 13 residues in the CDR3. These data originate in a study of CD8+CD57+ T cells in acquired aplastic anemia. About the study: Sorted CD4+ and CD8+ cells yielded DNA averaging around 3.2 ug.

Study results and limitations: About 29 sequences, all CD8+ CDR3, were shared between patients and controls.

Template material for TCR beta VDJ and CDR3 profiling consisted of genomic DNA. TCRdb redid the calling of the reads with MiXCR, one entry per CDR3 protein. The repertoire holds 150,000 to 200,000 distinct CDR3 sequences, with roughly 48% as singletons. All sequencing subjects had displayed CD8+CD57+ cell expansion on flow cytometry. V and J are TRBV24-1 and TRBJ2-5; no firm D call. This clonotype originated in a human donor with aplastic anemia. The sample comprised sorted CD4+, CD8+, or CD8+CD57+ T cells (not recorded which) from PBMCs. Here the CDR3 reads CATSDAPSETQYF. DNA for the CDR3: TGTGCCACCAGTGATGCCCCCTCCGAGACCCAGTACTTC.